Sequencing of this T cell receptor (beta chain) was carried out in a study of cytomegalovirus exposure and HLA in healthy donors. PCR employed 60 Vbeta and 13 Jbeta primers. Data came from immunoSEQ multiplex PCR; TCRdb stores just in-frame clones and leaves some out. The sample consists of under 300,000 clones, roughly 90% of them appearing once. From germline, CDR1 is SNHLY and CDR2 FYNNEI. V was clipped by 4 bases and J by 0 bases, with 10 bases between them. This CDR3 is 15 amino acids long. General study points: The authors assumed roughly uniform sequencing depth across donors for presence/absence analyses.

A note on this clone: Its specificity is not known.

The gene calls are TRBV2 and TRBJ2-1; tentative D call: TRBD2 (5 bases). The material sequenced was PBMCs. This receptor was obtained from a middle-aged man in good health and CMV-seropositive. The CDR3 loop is CASSGTGSSYNEQFF. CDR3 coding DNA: TGTGCCAGCAGTGGTACGGGAAGCTCCTACAATGAGCAGTTCTTC.